The clone carrying this T cell receptor (beta chain) was detected once. Its antigen remains unidentified. The assay was immunoSEQ multiplex PCR, and TCRdb's table has in-frame clones only and misses some. In the table there are 300,000 to 400,000 clones, under 90% of which are singletons. This sample was included in a study of Ad26.COV2.S vaccination and SARS-CoV-2 variants. Treatment meaning: about 20 received Ad26.COV2.S at low or high dose, single or two shots; several received placebo; per-sample allocation not given. Repertoires come from day 63 after the first vaccine or placebo injection. V lost 1 base to trimming and J lost 4 bases; unmatched junction nucleotides: 6. The CDR3 spans 16 residues. The germline CDR1 and CDR2 sequences are SEHNR and FQNEAQ (reference sequence). Findings and caveats of the study: Placebo recipients and vaccine recipients were similar in non-spike TCR breadth.

Material: peripheral blood, obtained in a trial of Ad26.COV2.S vaccine versus placebo. The rearrangement joins TRBV7-9 to TRBJ2-2; 7 positions match TRBD1. This TCR was recovered from a person between 18 and 65 years old who received the Ad26.COV2.S COVID-19 vaccine or a placebo. The CDR3 loop is CASSLGDRRGTGELFF. The CDR3, as DNA: TGTGCCAGCAGCTTAGGGGACAGACGGGGCACCGGGGAGCTGTTTTTT.